What follows describes a single T cell receptor beta chain. The antigen is unknown. This entry comes from a study of CD8+ T cells in alopecia areata. The CDR3 has 15 amino acids. Germline V gene sequence: CDR1 SGHVS, CDR2 FQNEAQ. The V and J ends lost 4 bases and 5 bases, in that order; junction bases with no gene match: 4. The study's findings and limits: In patients, TCRs were shared less clearly than in mice, and HLA may possibly be involved.

As for treatment: oral pan-JAK inhibitor, 5-10 mg twice daily. Lesional scalp punch biopsies and peripheral blood came from alopecia areata patients. Sequencing used cDNA as its template, made by extracting RNA and reverse transcribing it. TCRdb's copy holds only in-frame clones and misses some; the assay was immunoSEQ multiplex PCR. The table lists over 70,000 clones, approximately 66% of them singletons, with around a quarter in the top ten. The TCR was taken from a human donor with alopecia areata. The V and J genes are TRBV7-8 and TRBJ2-3, with TRBD2 matching 12 bases. This specimen was CD8+ T cells sorted from blood, taken at week 24, from a patient treated with tofacitinib. The CDR3 reads CASSWTSGKVDTQYF. The CDR3 DNA reads as TGTGCCAGCAGCTGGACTAGCGGGAAGGTAGATACGCAGTATTTT.